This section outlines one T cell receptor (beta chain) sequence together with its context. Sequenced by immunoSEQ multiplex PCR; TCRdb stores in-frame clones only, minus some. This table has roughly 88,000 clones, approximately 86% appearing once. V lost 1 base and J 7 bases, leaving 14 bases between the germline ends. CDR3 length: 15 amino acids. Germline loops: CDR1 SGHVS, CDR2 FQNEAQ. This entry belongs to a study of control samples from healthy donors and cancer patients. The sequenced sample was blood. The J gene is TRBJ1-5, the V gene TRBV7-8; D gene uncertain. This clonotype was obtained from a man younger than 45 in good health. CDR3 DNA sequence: TGTGCCAGCAGCTTAGGTCTTAAAACCGGGCAGCCCCAGCATTTT. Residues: CASSLGLKTGQPQHF.